This TCR beta chain was captured by sequencing in a study of OX40 agonist ivuxolimab in advanced cancers. Trimming stripped 0 bases from V and 3 bases from J, with 9 bases between. The CDR3 spans 14 residues. Looked up from germline, CDR1 is SGDLS and CDR2 is YYNGEE. Libraries were prepared by immunoSEQ multiplex PCR; TCRdb keeps only in-frame clonotypes and omits some of them. Of about 22,000 clones in the sample, around four fifths were seen once. This clone was detected once. This rearrangement joins TRBV9 to TRBJ1-1, with D unresolved. The clonotype was recovered from an adult with an advanced solid tumor such as melanoma, head and neck, liver or kidney cancer. The sequencing here drew on CD4+ or CD8+ T cells sorted from blood, taken in a trial of the OX40 agonist ivuxolimab. CDR3 amino acids: CASSVGADDTEAFF. Here the CDR3 DNA reads TGTGCCAGCAGCGTAGGGGCTGACGACACTGAAGCTTTCTTT.